These T cell receptor beta chains were read from a single sample in a study of Ad26.COV2.S vaccination and SARS-CoV-2 variants. The protocol was immunoSEQ multiplex PCR, while the TCRdb copy is restricted to in-frame clones and leaves out a portion. This table holds about 350,000 clones, less than 90% found once. Material: peripheral blood, obtained in a trial of Ad26.COV2.S vaccine versus placebo. The receptors stem from a person aged 18 to 59 who received the Ad26.COV2.S COVID-19 vaccine or a placebo. CDR3s include the opening cysteine and the closing phenylalanine or tryptophan. Each record gives: J gene, D gene, CDR3 length, clone size, V gene, CDR3 DNA, CDR3 protein. A D gene is named only where the DNA matches it firmly. Size values are once, few and many counts, or a class for expanded clones, and some rows have none.

>TRBJ1-1|NA|14|NA|TRBV28
TGTGCCAGCAGTCTTCAAGGGGGAAACACTGAAGCTTTCTTT
CASSLQGGNTEAFF
>TRBJ2-2|NA|15|NA|TRBV4-1
TGCGCCAGCAGCCAGAGCCTAGGAGGCACCGGGGAGCTGTTTTTT
CASSQSLGGTGELFF
>TRBJ2-1|TRBD1|16|NA|TRBV18
TGTGCCAGCTCATCAAGACAGGGGGCATCCTACAATGAGCAGTTCTTC
CASSSRQGASYNEQFF
>TRBJ1-2|NA|14|NA|TRBV27
TGTGCCAGCAGTATCCGCTACGCTAACTATGGCTACACCTTC
CASSIRYANYGYTF
>TRBJ2-5|TRBD1|15|NA|TRBV7-8
TGTGCCAGCAGCTTACGGGACAGGGGCCTAGAGACCCAGTACTTC
CASSLRDRGLETQYF
>TRBJ1-4|NA|16|NA|TRBV9
TGTGCCAGCACAACCCAAAGCGGGGGCGGAGGCGAAAAACTGTTTTTT
CASTTQSGGGGEKLFF
>TRBJ2-7|TRBD2|15|few|TRBV6-2/TRBV6-3
TGTGCCAGCAGTTACCTAGCGGGAGGGCCCTACGAGCAGTACTTC
CASSYLAGGPYEQYF
>TRBJ2-7|TRBD1|16|NA|TRBV11-2
TGTGCCAGCAGCTTACTCACAGGGGGTGGCACCTACGAGCAGTACTTC
CASSLLTGGGTYEQYF
>TRBJ2-2|TRBD1|15|NA|TRBV3-1/TRBV3-2
TGTGCCAGCAGCTACCGACAGGGGGTAACCGGGGAGCTGTTTTTT
CASSYRQGVTGELFF
>TRBJ1-2|NA|11|NA|TRBV29-1
TGCAGCGTTGGAGCAGGGCATGGCTACACCTTC
CSVGAGHGYTF
>TRBJ1-5|TRBD1|14|many|TRBV11-2
TGTGCCAGCAGCCGAGGGACAGGGGGGCAGCCCCAGCATTTT
CASSRGTGGQPQHF
>TRBJ1-6|NA|15|NA|TRBV15
TGTGCCACCAGCGGACGGACCGGTCTTGGGTCACCCCTCCACTTT
CATSGRTGLGSPLHF
>TRBJ2-2|NA|11|few|TRBV29-1
TGCAGCGTTTTAAACACCGGGGAGCTGTTTTTT
CSVLNTGELFF
>TRBJ2-2|NA|15|once|TRBV5-1
TGCGCCAGCAGTTTCACGCAGGGAAGCACCGGGGAGCTGTTTTTT
CASSFTQGSTGELFF
>TRBJ2-1|TRBD2|17|NA|TRBV7-2
TGTGCCAGCAGCGTCCTAGCGGGGGCAAGCTCCTACAATGAGCAGTTCTTC
CASSVLAGASSYNEQFF
>TRBJ1-1|TRBD1|14|once|TRBV6-5
TGTGCCAGCAGAGGGGGCAGTCTGAACACTGAAGCTTTCTTT
CASRGGSLNTEAFF
>TRBJ2-7|NA|17|few|TRBV7-3
TGTGCCAGCAGCTTAACCGGGACACCCATTGCGGACTACGAGCAGTACTTC
CASSLTGTPIADYEQYF
>TRBJ1-2|NA|12|NA|TRBV7-9
TGTGCCAGCAACCCGACGGGGTATGGCTACACCTTC
CASNPTGYGYTF
>TRBJ2-2|TRBD1|14|NA|TRBV7-9
TGTGCCAGCGTGCTTACAGGGGGCACCGGGGAGCTGTTTTTT
CASVLTGGTGELFF
>TRBJ2-1|NA|17|NA|TRBV28
TGTGCCAGCAGTTGGGTCAGGGAACAGCAGACGTACAATGAGCAGTTCTTC
CASSWVREQQTYNEQFF
>TRBJ2-1|TRBD2|17|NA|TRBV5-8
TGTGCCAGCAGCTTGTATTCGTCCGGGGGGAACTACAATGAGCAGTTCTTC
CASSLYSSGGNYNEQFF
>TRBJ2-5|TRBD2|17|once|TRBV10-3
TGTGCCATCAGTGTTAGGCTAGCGGGAGGCGGGGAAGAGACCCAGTACTTC
CAISVRLAGGGEETQYF
>TRBJ2-1|NA|14|NA|TRBV11-2
TGTGCCAGCAGCTTATCGTCCAGTTCCAATGAGCAGTTCTTC
CASSLSSSSNEQFF
>TRBJ2-2|TRBD1|16|NA|TRBV4-3
TGCGCCAGCAGCCAGTCAAACAGGGGGCGAGCCGGGGAGCTGTTTTTT
CASSQSNRGRAGELFF
>TRBJ1-6|TRBD1|15|NA|TRBV4-3
TGCGCCAGCAGCCAAGAGGGACAGGGCAGCTCACCCCTCCACTTT
CASSQEGQGSSPLHF
>TRBJ2-1|NA|12|NA|TRBV5-6
TGTGCCAGCAGCTTAACCTTCAATGAGCAGTTCTTC
CASSLTFNEQFF
>TRBJ1-2|NA|14|NA|TRBV27
TGTGCCAGCAGTTCCAGGAATGAGCCCCGCGGCTACACCTTC
CASSSRNEPRGYTF
>TRBJ2-7|TRBD1|15|NA|TRBV9
TGTGCCAGCAGCGCCGGGACAGGGGGCCCCTACGAGCAGTACTTC
CASSAGTGGPYEQYF
>TRBJ2-1|TRBD1|14|once|TRBV5-1
TGCGCCAGCAGCCCCGGGACAGGGGTCGAAGTGGAGTTCTTC
CASSPGTGVEVEFF
>TRBJ2-7|TRBD2|16|NA|TRBV9
TGTGCCAGCAGCGTAGGACTAGCGGGAGTCTCCTACGAGCAGTACTTC
CASSVGLAGVSYEQYF
>TRBJ1-1|NA|15|NA|TRBV7-9
TGTGCCAGCAGCCGCCTAGCGGGGGTTTCTCCTGAAGCTTTCTTT
CASSRLAGVSPEAFF
>TRBJ2-3|NA|15|NA|TRBV9
TGTGCCAGCAGCGTTCAGGCCCAAAGCACAGATACGCAGTATTTT
CASSVQAQSTDTQYF
>TRBJ2-2|TRBD2|15|NA|TRBV28
TGTGCCAGCAGTCCCGGCGGGAGAGTCACCGGGGAGCTGTTTTTT
CASSPGGRVTGELFF